One and the same sample provided the 22 T cell receptor beta chains below, sequenced in a study of blood T cell repertoires in COVID-19. Here immunoSEQ multiplex PCR was the method, and the copy in TCRdb shows in-frame clones only, minus some. Of 150,000 to 160,000 clones listed, 75% to 85% are singletons. The specimen sequenced was peripheral blood. All receptors derive from a woman aged 50 to 65 with acute or convalescent COVID-19.

The V call is TRBV2, the J call TRBJ1-2; D unclear. The CDR3 contains 13 residues. Germline lookup yields CDR1 SNHLY and CDR2 FYNNEI. V lost 6 bases and J 0 bases, leaving 8 bases between the germline ends. As DNA, the CDR3 is TGTGCCAGCAGCGACGGAGCTAACTATGGCTACACCTTC. It yields the protein CASSDGANYGYTF.

This chain connects TRBV5-6 to TRBJ2-7; 8 positions agree with TRBD2. This CDR3 has 16 residues. Germline V gives CDR1 SGHDT, CDR2 YYEEEE. V lost 4 bases, J lost 7 bases, and 16 bases stayed unmatched. The DNA of the CDR3 is TGTGCCAGCAGCCGGGGGGGTAGACGGACTTCGGGAGAGCAGTACTTC. It is translated as CASSRGGRRTSGEQYF.

The chain is built from TRBV7-3 and TRBJ1-2; 10 bases agree with TRBD1. This CDR3 spans 18 amino acids. V shed 5 bases and J 3 bases; nucleotides not matched to a gene: 15. In germline, CDR1 is SGHTA, CDR2 FQGTGA. Here the CDR3 reads CASSHHTGTGAPDYGYTF. Written as DNA, the CDR3 is TGTGCCAGCAGCCATCATACCGGGACAGGGGCACCGGACTATGGCTACACCTTC.

This clone was detected once. The chain uses TRBV7-3 and TRBJ2-7; a possible D gene is TRBD2 (5 bases). V was shortened by 3 bases and J by 6 bases, with 12 bases between the two germline ends. This CDR3 has 13 amino acids. CDR1 and CDR2 from the germline V gene are SGHTA and FQGTGA. The CDR3 protein is CASSLGVAGEQYF. CDR3 nucleotides: TGTGCCAGCAGCTTGGGAGTTGCGGGCGAGCAGTACTTC.

This chain connects TRBV7-9 to TRBJ2-3, with 12 bases aligning to TRBD2. The CDR3 contains 16 residues. V trimming: 3 bases; J trimming: 4 bases; junction bases outside the gene matches: 5. Per the germline V gene, CDR1 is SEHNR and CDR2 is FQNEAQ (reference sequence). As DNA, the CDR3 is TGTGCCAGCAGCTTCCCGGGACTAGCGGGCTCAGATACGCAGTATTTT. This translates into CASSFPGLAGSDTQYF.

The chain couples TRBV27 to TRBJ1-1; TRBD1 agrees at 7 bases. The J segment lost 11 bases and the V segment lost 5 bases, leaving 14 bases of the junction unmatched. Germline V CDR1 and CDR2: MNHEY, SMNVEV (reference sequence). CDR3 size: 14 residues. CDR3: CASSPDRFASGAFF. The DNA for the CDR3 is TGTGCCAGCAGTCCGGACAGGTTCGCTTCGGGTGCTTTCTTT.

This clone was detected once. The chain joins TRBV9 to TRBJ1-3; D call uncertain. The CDR3 is made up of 17 amino acids. V shed 1 base and J shed 2 bases, with 16 bases lying between them. Looked up from germline, CDR1 is SGDLS and CDR2 is YYNGEE. The CDR3 DNA sequence: TGTGCCAGCAGCGTATCCGGGTTTGTTCAGACTGGAAACACCATATATTTT. Its protein product is CASSVSGFVQTGNTIYF.

The chain carries TRBV4-1 and TRBJ1-4; TRBD1 agrees at 8 bases. After removal of 4 bases from V and 8 bases from J, the junction contained 12 bases not matched to a gene. CDR3 size: 16 residues. Germline values: CDR1 MGHRA, CDR2 YSYEKL. In DNA form, the CDR3 reads TGCGCCAGCAGCCGGGGAACGACAGGGGAGGGGGAAAAACTGTTTTTT. Translated, it gives CASSRGTTGEGEKLFF.

The J gene is TRBJ1-1, the V gene TRBV5-1; 9 bases align to TRBD1. J lost 5 bases, V lost 4 bases, and 6 bases had no gene match. CDR3 length: 14 amino acids. Germline V gene lookup returns CDR1 SGHRS and CDR2 YFSETQ. CDR3 in DNA: TGCGCCAGCAGCCTTAAGACAGGGGGAACTGAAGCTTTCTTT. Protein: CASSLKTGGTEAFF.

The CDR3 DNA reads TGTGCCAGCAGCTCGGACAGGGTAGGCAATGAGCAGTTCTTC. Translating it yields CASSSDRVGNEQFF. The chain carries TRBV7-7 and TRBJ2-1; 8 bases line up with TRBD1. V shed 4 bases, J shed 6 bases, and the junction held 5 bases outside the gene matches. The CDR3 spans 14 residues. From germline, CDR1 is SSHAT and CDR2 FNYEAQ (reference sequence).

This chain joins TRBV28 and TRBJ1-3; D is unresolved. The CDR3 contains 15 residues. V gave up 3 bases and J gave up 1 base, with 10 bases separating them. Germline V gene data show CDR1 as MDHEN and CDR2 as SYDVKM. CDR3 in amino acids: CASSFTGLSGNTIYF. Here the CDR3 DNA reads TGTGCCAGCAGTTTTACCGGACTATCTGGAAACACCATATATTTT.

A few counts support this clone. V is TRBV4-1 and J is TRBJ1-1; D is possibly TRBD1 (6 bases). The CDR3 has 16 residues. V lost 4 bases and J 2 bases, leaving 17 bases between the germline ends. Germline V gene sequence: CDR1 MGHRA, CDR2 YSYEKL. The CDR3 nucleotides are TGCGCCAGCAGCCGATTAAGGGAGGGGGGTAACACTGAAGCTTTCTTT. Encoded protein: CASSRLREGGNTEAFF.

The rearrangement uses TRBV5-1 and TRBJ2-7; weak D call: TRBD1 (5 bases). The CDR3 has 16 residues. The germline V gene has CDR1 SGHRS and CDR2 YFSETQ. V was clipped by 0 bases and J by 4 bases, with 17 bases between them. The CDR3 protein is CASSLAVSTDPYEQYF. CDR3 sequence (DNA): TGCGCCAGCAGCTTGGCGGTCTCGACAGACCCATACGAGCAGTACTTC.

This clone is a singleton in its sample. This chain connects TRBV6-1 to TRBJ2-1; no reliable D call. CDR1 MNHNS and CDR2 SASEGT come from the germline V gene. Trimming pared 0 bases from V and 8 bases from J, leaving 8 bases between. The CDR3 spans 13 residues. In DNA form, the CDR3 reads TGTGCCAGCAGTGAAGCCCGTGGCTATGAGCAGTTCTTC. Protein: CASSEARGYEQFF.

The chain couples TRBV5-4 to TRBJ1-1; 9 nucleotides line up with TRBD1. The CDR3 covers 19 residues. V trimming: 6 bases; J trimming: 1 base; junction bases outside the gene matches: 19. The V gene's germline CDR1 is SGHNT and CDR2 YYREEE (reference sequence). The CDR3: CASTRDRGGWKFGNTEAFF. The CDR3 DNA is TGTGCCAGCACCAGAGACAGGGGGGGATGGAAGTTCGGGAACACTGAAGCTTTCTTT.

The V and J genes are TRBV5-4 and TRBJ2-2, with 7 bases identical to TRBD2. The ends lost 4 bases at V and 3 bases at J; junction bases unmatched: 3. This CDR3 has 14 amino acids. Germline loops: CDR1 SGHNT, CDR2 YYREEE (reference sequence). The DNA of the CDR3 is TGTGCCAGCAGCGAAGCGGGATACACCGGGGAGCTGTTTTTT. Translated, it gives CASSEAGYTGELFF.

This clone was seen a handful of times. V gene TRBV7-9 combines with J gene TRBJ2-3; 9 bases are shared with TRBD2. Germline-derived CDR1 and CDR2 are SEHNR and FQNEAQ (reference sequence). The CDR3 loop spans 18 amino acids. Germline trimming cut 3 bases from V and 1 base from J; bases unmatched to any gene: 11. The CDR3 DNA is TGTGCCAGCAGCTTCCCAGGGGCGGGGGGGCCCCGCACAGATACGCAGTATTTT. Protein sequence: CASSFPGAGGPRTDTQYF.

The rearrangement uses TRBV3-1 (or the pseudogene TRBV3-2) and TRBJ2-6; TRBD1 might be the D (5 bases). Between the trimmed V and J ends, which lost 1 base and 5 bases, there was a span of 6 bases. CDR1 and CDR2 from the germline V gene are LGHDT and YNNKEL (reference sequence). The length of the CDR3 is 14 residues. The CDR3 sequence is CASSQGQWANVLTF. In DNA, the CDR3 is TGTGCCAGCAGCCAAGGACAGTGGGCCAACGTCCTGACTTTC.

On this clone itself: A read error may produce the germline difference seen at one junction end. This chain uses TRBV12-3 or TRBV12-4 with TRBJ1-1; tentatively, D is TRBD1 (6 bases). This CDR3 has 12 residues. DNA for the CDR3: TGTGCCAGCAGTTTGGGGGCTAGTTCGTGGACATTT. It translates to CASSLGASSWTF.

The J gene is TRBJ1-5, the V gene TRBV4-3; D uncertain. V was cut by 3 bases and J by 0 bases, with 12 bases left in between. This CDR3 comprises 16 residues. The germline V gene has CDR1 LGHNA and CDR2 YSLEER. CDR3: CASSQGGHLSNQPQHF. The CDR3 DNA follows: TGCGCCAGCAGCCAGGGTGGGCACCTTAGCAATCAGCCCCAGCATTTT.

The chain joins TRBV6-1 to TRBJ1-2; D is unresolved. This CDR3 is built from 15 residues. CDR1 is MNHNS and CDR2 is SASEGT in the germline V gene. Trimming removed 0 bases from V and 6 bases from J, with 14 bases in between. CDR3 loop: CASSEAGGVSHGYTF. As DNA, the CDR3 is TGTGCCAGCAGTGAAGCGGGAGGAGTTTCTCATGGCTACACCTTC.

The genes are TRBV5-5 and TRBJ1-4; a weak D match, TRBD1 (5 bases). CDR3 length: 17 residues. Per the germline V gene, CDR1 is SGHKS and CDR2 is YYEKEE (reference sequence). The ends were cut back, 1 base at V and 5 bases at J, with 18 bases in the middle. The CDR3 sequence is CASSLYRPQTQNEKLFF. CDR3 DNA sequence: TGTGCCAGCAGCTTGTACAGGCCTCAAACCCAAAATGAAAAACTGTTTTTT. Based on the CDR3 plus reference TRBV5-5 and TRBJ1-4, the full variable domain is DAGVTQSPTHLIKTRGQQVTLRCSPISGHKSVSWYQQVLGQGPQFIFQYYEKEERGRGNFPDRFSARQFPNYSSELNVNALLLGDSALYLCASSLYRPQTQNEKLFFGSGTQLSVL.